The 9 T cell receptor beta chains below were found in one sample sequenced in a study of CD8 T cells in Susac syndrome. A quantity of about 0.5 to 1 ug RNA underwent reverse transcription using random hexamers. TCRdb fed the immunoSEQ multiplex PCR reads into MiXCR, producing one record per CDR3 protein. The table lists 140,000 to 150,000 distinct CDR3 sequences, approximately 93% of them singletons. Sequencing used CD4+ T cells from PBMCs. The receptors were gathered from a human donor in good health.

The CDR3 reads CASRNQGFGGANVLTF. As DNA, the CDR3 is TGTGCCAGCAGGAACCAGGGTTTCGGTGGGGCCAACGTCCTGACTTTC. This chain links TRBV28 with TRBJ2-6; tentatively, D is TRBD1 (5 bases). Germline-derived CDR1 and CDR2 are MDHEN and SYDVKM. Between the trimmed V and J ends, which lost 6 bases and 3 bases, there was a span of 15 bases. The CDR3 has 16 amino acids.

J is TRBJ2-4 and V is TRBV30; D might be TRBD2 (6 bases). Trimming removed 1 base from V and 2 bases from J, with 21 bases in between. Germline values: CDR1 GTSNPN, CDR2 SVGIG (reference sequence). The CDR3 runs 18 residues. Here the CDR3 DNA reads TGTGCCTGGAGTGGCCCCCCGACTACGGGAGCCTCCAAAAACATTCAGTACTTC. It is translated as CAWSGPPTTGASKNIQYF. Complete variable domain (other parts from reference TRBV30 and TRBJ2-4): SQTIHQWPATLVQPVGSPLSLECTVEGTSNPNLYWYRQAAGRGLQLLFYSVGIGQISSEVPQNLSASRPQDRQFILSSKKLLLSDSGFYLCAWSGPPTTGASKNIQYFGAGTRLSVL.

Here the CDR3 DNA reads TGTGCCAGCAAAGACACCAGTAGCAATCAGCCCCAGCATTTT. This encodes CASKDTSSNQPQHF. The rearrangement links TRBV6-6 to TRBJ1-5, with no clear D. Germline V CDR1 and CDR2: MNHNY, SVGAGI (reference sequence). Deletions cut 7 bases from V and 0 bases from J, with 10 bases between. CDR3 length: 14 residues.

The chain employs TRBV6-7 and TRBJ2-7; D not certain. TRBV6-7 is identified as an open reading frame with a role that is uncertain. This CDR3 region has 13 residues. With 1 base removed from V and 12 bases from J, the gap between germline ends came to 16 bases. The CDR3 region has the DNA TGTGCCAGCAGTTACTTCGGACCAGCCCGCAGGTACTTC. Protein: CASSYFGPARRYF.

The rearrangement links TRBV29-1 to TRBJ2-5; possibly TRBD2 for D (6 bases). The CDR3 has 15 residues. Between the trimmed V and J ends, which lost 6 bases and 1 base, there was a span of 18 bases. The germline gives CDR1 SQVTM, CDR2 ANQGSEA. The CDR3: CSVDGGSGIQETQYF. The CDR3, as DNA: TGCAGCGTGGACGGTGGTAGCGGCATCCAAGAGACCCAGTACTTC.

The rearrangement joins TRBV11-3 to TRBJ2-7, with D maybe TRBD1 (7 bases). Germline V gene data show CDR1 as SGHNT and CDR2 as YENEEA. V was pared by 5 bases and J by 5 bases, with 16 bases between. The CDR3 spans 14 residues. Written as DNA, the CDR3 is TGTGCCAGCAGCCGCGGGACAGACTACCACGAGCAGTACTTC. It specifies CASSRGTDYHEQYF. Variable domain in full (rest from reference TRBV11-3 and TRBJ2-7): EAGVVQSPRYKIIEKKQPVAFWCNPISGHNTLYWYLQNLGQGPELLIRYENEEAVDDSQLPKDRFSAERLKGVDSTLKIQPAELGDSAVYLCASSRGTDYHEQYFGPGTRLTVT.

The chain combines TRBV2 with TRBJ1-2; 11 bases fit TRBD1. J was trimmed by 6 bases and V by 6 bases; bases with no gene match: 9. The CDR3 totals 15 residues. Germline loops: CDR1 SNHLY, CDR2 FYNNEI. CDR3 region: CASSARTGGVDGYTF. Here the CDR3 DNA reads TGTGCCAGCAGCGCCCGGACAGGGGGCGTCGATGGCTACACCTTC. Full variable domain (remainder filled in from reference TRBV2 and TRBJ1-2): EPEVTQTPSHQVTQMGQEVILRCVPISNHLYFYWYRQILGQKVEFLVSFYNNEISEKSEIFDDQFSVERPDGSNFTLKIRSTKLEDSAMYFCASSARTGGVDGYTFGSGTRLTVV.

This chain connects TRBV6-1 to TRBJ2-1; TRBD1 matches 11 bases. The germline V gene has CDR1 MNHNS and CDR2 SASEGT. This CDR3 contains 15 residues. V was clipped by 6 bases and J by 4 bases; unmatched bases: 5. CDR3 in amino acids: CASSSGTGGYNEQFF. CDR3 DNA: TGTGCCAGCAGCTCCGGGACAGGGGGTTACAATGAGCAGTTCTTC.

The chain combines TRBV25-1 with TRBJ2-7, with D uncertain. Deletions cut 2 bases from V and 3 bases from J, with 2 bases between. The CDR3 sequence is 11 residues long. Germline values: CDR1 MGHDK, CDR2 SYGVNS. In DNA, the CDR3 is TGTGCCAGCAGTGAAGGCTACGAGCAGTACTTC. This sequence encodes CASSEGYEQYF.